This passage covers 26 T cell receptor beta chains from one sample sequenced in a study of T cell repertoires in cytomegalovirus infection. TCRdb re-derived calls from the reads in MiXCR, one entry per CDR3 protein. The profile shows around 430,000 distinct CDR3 sequences, 40% to 50% of them singletons. Antigens of these TCRs are unknown. Source: cultured PBMCs, taken from culture after CMV antigen stimulation. The origin of the receptors is a human donor in good health (CMV status not recorded). Some clones in this sample may be carry-over from other donors' samples.

The V call is TRBV5-1, the J call TRBJ1-4; D is perhaps TRBD1 (5 bases). CDR3 length: 16 amino acids. The germline V gene has CDR1 SGHRS and CDR2 YFSETQ. With 0 bases removed from V and 8 bases from J, the gap between germline ends came to 17 bases. The CDR3 spells CASSLDRMGRDEKLFF. In DNA, the CDR3 is TGCGCCAGCAGCTTGGATAGGATGGGCAGGGACGAAAAACTGTTTTTT.

This clonotype was found a few times. CDR3 sequence reads: CASSRKSQTGIRGYTF. The CDR3 DNA sequence: TGTGCCAGCAGCAGAAAGTCGCAGACTGGGATCCGTGGCTACACCTTC. The J gene is TRBJ1-2, the V gene TRBV7-2; no firm D call. Germline loops: CDR1 SGHTA, CDR2 FQGNSA. V was pared by 5 bases and J by 7 bases, with 23 bases between. The CDR3 loop spans 16 amino acids.

The table lists this clonotype with a count of one. The J gene is TRBJ2-5, the V gene TRBV19; D might be TRBD1 or TRBD2, each matching 5 bases. In germline, CDR1 is LNHDA, CDR2 SQIVND (reference sequence). This CDR3 has 14 amino acids. V lost 7 bases and J 5 bases, leaving 17 bases between the germline ends. This chain's CDR3 is CASTLRSGTETQYF. Written as DNA, the CDR3 is TGTGCCAGTACCCTGAGGAGTGGGACGGAGACCCAGTACTTC.

The chain employs TRBV20-1 and TRBJ2-7; 9 bases match TRBD2. The CDR3 runs 14 residues. V shed 5 bases and J 0 bases; nucleotides not matched to a gene: 5. Germline CDR1 and CDR2: DFQATT and SNEGSKA (reference sequence). DNA of the CDR3: TGCAGTGCTCGCTTTAGCGGGGGCTCCTACGAGCAGTACTTC. It codes for CSARFSGGSYEQYF.

The genes are TRBV27 and TRBJ2-3; D unclear. Germline loops: CDR1 MNHEY, CDR2 SMNVEV (reference sequence). Trimming stripped 0 bases from V and 1 base from J, with 11 bases between. This CDR3 region has 16 residues. The CDR3 loop is CASSLSPQWGTDTQYF. In nucleotides, the CDR3 is TGTGCCAGCAGTTTATCTCCCCAATGGGGCACAGATACGCAGTATTTT.

The V and J genes are TRBV6-6 and TRBJ2-5; TRBD2 matches at 14 bases. Germline CDR1 and CDR2: MNHNY and SVGAGI (reference sequence). Trimming at V came to 5 bases and at J to 5 bases, leaving 7 bases not matched to a gene. This CDR3 has 16 residues. The DNA for the CDR3 is TGTGCCAGCAGTCCCCCACGGACTAGCGGGGGGGAGACCCAGTACTTC. This encodes CASSPPRTSGGETQYF.

J is TRBJ2-3 and V is TRBV2; D is undetermined. V was cut by 2 bases and J by 0 bases, with 15 bases left in between. The V gene's germline CDR1 is SNHLY and CDR2 FYNNEI. The CDR3 is 17 residues long. The CDR3 reads CASSEIWWSDSTDTQYF. The CDR3 coding sequence is TGTGCCAGCAGTGAAATTTGGTGGAGCGATAGCACAGATACGCAGTATTTT.

The rearrangement links TRBV12-3 or TRBV12-4 to TRBJ1-1; D unclear. V lost 6 bases, J lost 8 bases, and 10 bases lay in between. The CDR3 consists of 11 residues. The CDR3 loop is CASSPYNEAFF. In DNA form, the CDR3 reads TGTGCCAGCAGCCCTTACAACGAAGCTTTCTTT.

In DNA, the CDR3 is TGTGCCAGCAGCTTATATAACACAGATACGCAGTATTTT. Translation gives CASSLYNTDTQYF. The chain carries TRBV7-3 and TRBJ2-3; D is ambiguous. The CDR3 runs to 13 residues. V dropped 2 bases and J dropped 2 bases, with 5 bases sitting between them. The germline CDR1 and CDR2 sequences are SGHTA and FQGTGA.

There are a few counts of this clonotype. V gene TRBV11-2 combines with J gene TRBJ1-2, with a weak D call TRBD1 (6 bases). Germline V lookup: CDR1 SGHAT, CDR2 FQNNGV. The CDR3 is 14 residues long. V was pared by 5 bases and J by 4 bases, with 14 bases between. The chain's CDR3 is CASSPSRGGYGYTF. The DNA of the CDR3 is TGTGCCAGCAGCCCCTCGAGGGGGGGCTATGGCTACACCTTC.

This clonotype was picked up many times. The chain is built from TRBV12-3 or TRBV12-4 and TRBJ1-2; D is unresolved. The CDR3 loop spans 12 amino acids. V lost 1 base, J lost 4 bases, and 4 bases lay in between. CDR3 nucleotide sequence: TGTGCCAGCAGTTTAGAGTCCTATGGCTACACCTTC. As protein: CASSLESYGYTF.

This chain uses TRBV7-9 with TRBJ2-1, with D possibly being TRBD2 (5 bases). Trimming took off 1 base at V and 8 bases at J, with 12 bases between the two ends. The CDR3 runs 14 residues. Germline V gives CDR1 SEHNR, CDR2 FQNEAQ (reference sequence). DNA of the CDR3: TGTGCCAGCAGCTTAGAACTAGGGTTGGATGAGCAGTTCTTC. Protein sequence: CASSLELGLDEQFF. Full variable domain (remainder filled in from reference TRBV7-9 and TRBJ2-1): DTGVSQNPRHKITKRGQNVTFRCDPISEHNRLYWYRQTLGQGPEFLTYFQNEAQLEKSRLLSDRFSAERPKGSFSTLEIQRTEQGDSAMYLCASSLELGLDEQFFGPGTRLTVL.

This clonotype was detected a few times. The genes are TRBV7-2 and TRBJ2-4, with 7 bases matching TRBD1. The V gene's germline CDR1 is SGHTA and CDR2 FQGNSA. Trimming cost V 5 bases and J 8 bases; bases outside gene matches: 18. The length of the CDR3 is 17 residues. The CDR3 spells CASSAAGQAPDWDIQYF. DNA for the CDR3: TGTGCCAGCAGCGCAGCCGGACAGGCCCCAGATTGGGACATTCAGTACTTC.

The gene calls are TRBV7-6 and TRBJ2-3, with a possible D match to TRBD1 (6 bases). The CDR3 has 14 amino acids. Germline CDR1 is SGHVS and CDR2 is FNYEAQ. V was trimmed by 2 bases and J by 3 bases, leaving 9 bases between them. CDR3 region: CASSLQGWTDTQYF. The CDR3 DNA reads as TGTGCCAGCAGCTTACAGGGGTGGACAGATACGCAGTATTTT.

This chain uses TRBV19 with TRBJ2-1; D possibly corresponds to TRBD2 (6 bases). V was cut by 5 bases and J by 7 bases, with 18 bases left in between. The V gene's germline CDR1 is LNHDA and CDR2 SQIVND (reference sequence). The CDR3 is 15 amino acids. The CDR3 DNA reads as TGTGCCAGTAGTCACCGGGACTCCCTTACAAATGAGCAGTTCTTC. It specifies CASSHRDSLTNEQFF.

The chain joins TRBV13 to TRBJ2-1; D unresolved. The CDR3 consists of 15 residues. Germline V lookup: CDR1 PRHDT, CDR2 FYEKMQ (reference sequence). The germline V and J ends were trimmed by 8 bases and 8 bases, with 22 bases remaining between them. Here the CDR3 DNA reads TGTGCCAGCCGCCTGTTGAGCTACCCTAGTTATGAGCAGTTCTTC. It specifies CASRLLSYPSYEQFF.

The gene calls are TRBV7-8 and TRBJ1-2; D not certain. The CDR3 covers 16 residues. V was trimmed by 1 base and J by 0 bases, leaving 12 bases between them. Germline V gene lookup returns CDR1 SGHVS and CDR2 FQNEAQ. The DNA for the CDR3 is TGTGCCAGCAGCTTAGACCGGAATGTCGCTAACTATGGCTACACCTTC. Translation gives CASSLDRNVANYGYTF.

This sequence joins TRBV28 and TRBJ2-2; TRBD1 might be the D (6 bases). The V and J ends lost 5 bases and 12 bases respectively, with 25 bases between them. Germline-derived CDR1 and CDR2 are MDHEN and SYDVKM. The CDR3 consists of 16 residues. Here the CDR3 DNA reads TGTGCCAGCAGTCCTTCAGGGGCAGGTGGGGCCCCGAAGCTGTTTTTT. Translation gives CASSPSGAGGAPKLFF.

This clonotype occurred a few times. This chain uses TRBV6-8 with TRBJ1-2; D is perhaps TRBD1 (5 bases). Germline CDR1 MNHGY, CDR2 SAAAGT. V dropped 5 bases and J dropped 3 bases, with 13 bases sitting between them. The CDR3 spans 14 residues. The CDR3 region has the DNA TGTGCCAGCAGTGCTCTTTTGGGGGACTATGGCTACACCTTC. Translating it yields CASSALLGDYGYTF.

This chain links TRBV6-1 with TRBJ1-1; 10 nucleotides match TRBD1. The CDR3 length is 15 residues. The germline gives CDR1 MNHNS, CDR2 SASEGT. V was clipped by 2 bases and J by 10 bases; unmatched bases: 10. DNA of the CDR3: TGTGCCAGCAGTGAATACCGGGACAGGGGTTTTGGAGCTTTCTTT. Residues: CASSEYRDRGFGAFF.

J is TRBJ1-2 and V is TRBV28; 7 bases match TRBD1. After removal of 3 bases from V and 8 bases from J, the junction contained 9 bases not matched to a gene. Germline lookup yields CDR1 MDHEN and CDR2 SYDVKM. The CDR3 has 14 amino acids. This chain's CDR3 is CASSLTGNSAGYTF. DNA for the CDR3: TGTGCCAGCAGTTTGACAGGGAATTCGGCAGGCTACACCTTC.

A few counts support this clonotype. The rearrangement joins TRBV10-3 to TRBJ2-3; weak D call: TRBD1 (7 bases). Trimming pared 10 bases from V and 4 bases from J, leaving 18 bases between. CDR3 length equals 14 residues. Per germline, CDR1 ENHRY and CDR2 SYGVKD. CDR3 region: CATLRGTVSDTQYF. The CDR3 DNA reads as TGTGCCACCCTCAGGGGGACTGTGTCAGATACGCAGTATTTT.

This chain uses TRBV7-9 with TRBJ2-1, with no clear D. CDR3 length: 12 amino acids. In germline, CDR1 is SEHNR, CDR2 FQNEAQ (reference sequence). V was pared by 7 bases and J by 4 bases, with 8 bases between. CDR3 amino acids: CASMSGYNEQFF. The CDR3 coding sequence is TGTGCCAGCATGAGTGGTTACAATGAGCAGTTCTTC.

The J gene is TRBJ2-1, the V gene TRBV6-1, with 7 bases fitting TRBD2. The V gene end was trimmed by 6 bases and the J gene end by 6 bases; junction bases not matched to a gene: 2. Germline V lookup: CDR1 MNHNS, CDR2 SASEGT. The CDR3 is made up of 12 amino acids. The CDR3 sequence: CASSGGINEQFF. The CDR3 region has the DNA TGTGCCAGCAGCGGGGGGATCAATGAGCAGTTCTTC.

The chain joins TRBV12-3 or TRBV12-4 to TRBJ2-7; no definite D call. Trimming shortened V by 4 bases and J by 2 bases, and 15 bases separated the two germline ends. The CDR3 contains 15 residues. CDR3 loop: CASSYQSGPPYEQYF. The CDR3 DNA is TGTGCCAGCAGTTACCAATCGGGCCCACCCTACGAGCAGTACTTC.

The V and J genes are TRBV4-3 and TRBJ2-4; D is possibly TRBD1 (6 bases). V was trimmed by 0 bases and J by 6 bases, leaving 15 bases between them. CDR1 and CDR2 (germline): LGHNA, YSLEER. This CDR3 contains 16 residues. CDR3 in amino acids: CASSQDLSRGGNIQYF. The DNA of the CDR3 is TGCGCCAGCAGCCAAGATCTTTCCAGGGGCGGAAACATTCAGTACTTC.